The rows below give T cell receptor beta chains drawn from one sample of a study of shared T cell receptors in the human thymus. Sequencing was performed with immunoSEQ multiplex PCR; in TCRdb, only in-frame clones are kept and a portion is missing. In the table there are approximately 730,000 clones, 80% to 90% of which are singletons. The data were also submitted as part of a second study, on human thymus T cells.

Sequencing was carried out using thymocytes. The receptors stem from a girl under two years old with a congenital heart defect. Each CDR3 is given with its conserved first and last residue. Each record gives: CDR3 protein, CDR3 DNA, V gene, CDR3 length, J gene, D gene, clone size. The D gene is left open where the match is weak. The size field is filled for only some rows; it gives once, few, many or a size class.

CASSQGRSEQFF | TGTGCCAGCAGCCAGGGCCGTAGTGAGCAGTTCTTC | TRBV4-2 | 12 | TRBJ2-1 | - | -
CASSYSLAGTKETQYF | TGTGCCAGCAGTTACTCATTAGCGGGGACTAAAGAGACCCAGTACTTC | TRBV6-6 | 16 | TRBJ2-5 | TRBD2 | -
CASSRVGQNRPPGELFF | TGTGCCAGCTCACGAGTGGGGCAGAACCGGCCACCCGGGGAGCTGTTTTTT | TRBV18 | 17 | TRBJ2-2 | - | -
CASSQGAESILAEQYF | TGCGCCAGCAGCCAAGGAGCGGAAAGCATCCTCGCTGAGCAGTACTTC | TRBV4-3 | 16 | TRBJ2-7 | - | -
CASSLDFQPGQEQYF | TGTGCCAGCAGCTTAGATTTCCAGCCGGGACAAGAGCAGTACTTC | TRBV7-2 | 15 | TRBJ2-7 | - | -
CASSHGQGAEDQETQYF | TGTGCCAGCAGCCACGGACAGGGGGCAGAGGACCAAGAGACCCAGTACTTC | TRBV7-2 | 17 | TRBJ2-5 | TRBD1 | -
CASSDSRGSPLHF | TGTGCCAGCAGTGACTCGCGCGGATCACCCCTCCACTTT | TRBV2 | 13 | TRBJ1-6 | - | -
CASRTGDHNSPLHF | TGCGCCAGCAGGACAGGGGATCATAATTCACCCCTCCACTTT | TRBV10-2 | 14 | TRBJ1-6 | TRBD1 | -
CASSLGTESNQPQHF | TGTGCCAGCAGTTTGGGGACAGAGAGCAATCAGCCCCAGCATTTT | TRBV28 | 15 | TRBJ1-5 | TRBD1 | -
CASSPTAGAFF | TGTGCCAGCAGCCCCACTGCGGGAGCTTTCTTT | TRBV11-2 | 11 | TRBJ1-1 | - | -
CASSQRGATNEKLFF | TGTGCCAGCAGTCAAAGGGGTGCAACTAATGAAAAACTGTTTTTT | TRBV6-5 | 15 | TRBJ1-4 | - | -
CASTKGQGVYNEQFF | TGTGCCAGTACCAAGGGGCAGGGGGTGTACAATGAGCAGTTCTTC | TRBV19 | 15 | TRBJ2-1 | TRBD1 | -
CAIPGLTFTEAFF | TGTGCCATCCCGGGACTGACGTTCACTGAAGCTTTCTTT | TRBV2 | 13 | TRBJ1-1 | - | -
CASSQDQAAARPYEQYF | TGCGCCAGCAGCCAAGATCAGGCAGCCGCGCGACCTTACGAGCAGTACTTC | TRBV4-3 | 17 | TRBJ2-7 | - | -
CASSELNTEAFF | TGCGCCAGCAGCGAGTTAAACACTGAAGCTTTCTTT | TRBV5-1 | 12 | TRBJ1-1 | - | -
CASSWGRFLGGELFF | TGTGCCAGCAGCTGGGGGCGGTTCCTCGGCGGGGAGCTGTTTTTT | TRBV7-9 | 15 | TRBJ2-2 | - | -
CASSLDRDPYEQYF | TGTGCCAGCAGCTTAGACAGGGATCCCTACGAGCAGTACTTC | TRBV7-2 | 14 | TRBJ2-7 | - | -
CASSPTRQGNQPQHF | TGTGCCAGTAGTCCGACCCGACAGGGGAATCAGCCCCAGCATTTT | TRBV19 | 15 | TRBJ1-5 | TRBD1 | -
CASSQEPTGGPMNTEAFF | TGCGCCAGCAGCCAAGAGCCTACAGGGGGGCCCATGAACACTGAAGCTTTCTTT | TRBV4-1 | 18 | TRBJ1-1 | TRBD1 | -
CASSRDFSYEQYF | TGTGCCAGCAGCCGGGACTTCTCCTACGAGCAGTACTTC | TRBV14 | 13 | TRBJ2-7 | - | -
CASSLERRLQGLCYEQYF | TGTGCCAGCAGCTTAGAACGGCGGTTGCAGGGACTTTGCTACGAGCAGTACTTC | TRBV11-2 | 18 | TRBJ2-7 | - | -
CASSFHVLAGGYEQYF | TGTGCCAGCAGCTTCCATGTCCTAGCGGGGGGCTACGAGCAGTACTTC | TRBV7-9 | 16 | TRBJ2-7 | TRBD2 | -
CASSEIGTGGFAEAFF | TGTGCCAGCAGTGAAATTGGGACAGGGGGCTTCGCTGAAGCTTTCTTT | TRBV25-1 | 16 | TRBJ1-1 | TRBD1 | -
CASSPTGCGLHF | TGTGCCAGCAGCCCTACAGGCTGTGGCCTCCACTTT | TRBV7-2 | 12 | TRBJ1-6 | - | few
CASSQEVGPAKSSYNEQFF | TGCGCCAGCAGCCAAGAAGTGGGGCCCGCAAAGAGCTCCTACAATGAGCAGTTCTTC | TRBV4-1 | 19 | TRBJ2-1 | - | -
CASRSEGTSGNTIYF | TGTGCCAGCAGATCTGAGGGGACATCTGGAAACACCATATATTTT | TRBV25-1 | 15 | TRBJ1-3 | - | -
CASSHGQGDFSGANVLTF | TGTGCCAGCAGTCACGGACAGGGGGATTTCTCTGGGGCCAACGTCCTGACTTTC | TRBV2 | 18 | TRBJ2-6 | TRBD1 | -
CASRLVPNRGYYGYTF | TGCGCCAGCAGATTGGTACCTAACAGGGGCTACTATGGCTACACCTTC | TRBV5-1 | 16 | TRBJ1-2 | TRBD1 | -
CASSPRTLSSYNEQFF | TGCGCCAGCAGCCCACGGACATTAAGCTCCTACAATGAGCAGTTCTTC | TRBV5-1 | 16 | TRBJ2-1 | - | -
CASSAQGGACGYTF | TGTGCCAGCAGTGCCCAAGGGGGGGCCTGTGGCTACACCTTC | TRBV6-1 | 14 | TRBJ1-2 | - | -
CASSVGGSQETQYF | TGTGCCAGCAGCGTAGGTGGGAGTCAGGAGACCCAGTACTTC | TRBV9 | 14 | TRBJ2-5 | - | -
CASSLGWAGSYNEQFF | TGTGCCAGCAGCTTGGGGTGGGCGGGGTCCTACAATGAGCAGTTCTTC | TRBV7-9 | 16 | TRBJ2-1 | - | -
CASSESACTDTQYF | TGTGCCAGCAGTGAAAGTGCGTGCACAGATACGCAGTATTTT | TRBV2 | 14 | TRBJ2-3 | - | -
CASSLLGQEGQYVGEQYF | TGTGCCAGCAGCTTATTGGGCCAAGAAGGACAGTACGTTGGCGAGCAGTACTTC | TRBV7-6 | 18 | TRBJ2-7 | - | once
CASSFQGVGGIAKNIQYF | TGTGCCAGCAGCTTCCAGGGAGTGGGGGGTATAGCCAAAAACATTCAGTACTTC | TRBV7-9 | 18 | TRBJ2-4 | - | -
CASSPTGQTVTF | TGTGCCAGCAGCCCCACCGGACAGACGGTTACCTTC | TRBV14 | 12 | TRBJ1-2 | - | -
CATSSLLAGGRVGTDTQYF | TGTGCCACCAGCAGCCTACTAGCGGGGGGGCGTGTGGGCACAGATACGCAGTATTTT | TRBV15 | 19 | TRBJ2-3 | TRBD2 | -
CASSSDPIQGCSPLHF | TGTGCCAGCAGCTCCGACCCAATACAGGGATGTTCACCCCTCCACTTT | TRBV7-2 | 16 | TRBJ1-6 | - | -
CASSPRTSNQPQHF | TGCGCCAGCAGCCCCCGGACAAGCAATCAGCCCCAGCATTTT | TRBV4-1 | 14 | TRBJ1-5 | - | -
CASSEMRSSGANVLTF | TGCGCCAGCAGTGAGATGAGGAGCTCTGGGGCCAACGTCCTGACTTTC | TRBV10-2 | 16 | TRBJ2-6 | - | -
CAIRSYRLYGYTF | TGTGCCATCAGGAGTTACCGCCTCTATGGCTACACCTTC | TRBV10-3 | 13 | TRBJ1-2 | - | -
CASSPPNEGLKETQYF | TGTGCCAGCTCACCACCCAACGAGGGCCTAAAAGAGACCCAGTACTTC | TRBV18 | 16 | TRBJ2-5 | - | few
CASSESGAGGHLYNEQFF | TGCGCCAGCAGTGAGTCTGGGGCGGGGGGGCATCTCTACAATGAGCAGTTCTTC | TRBV10-1 | 18 | TRBJ2-1 | TRBD2 | -
CASSSRQDRRVVNTEAFF | TGTGCCAGCAGCTCCCGACAGGACAGGCGGGTTGTTAACACTGAAGCTTTCTTT | TRBV7-9 | 18 | TRBJ1-1 | TRBD1 | few
CASSQDRTGPYEQYF | TGCGCCAGCAGCCAAGACCGGACAGGTCCCTACGAGCAGTACTTC | TRBV4-3 | 15 | TRBJ2-7 | TRBD1 | -
CASSPHAGGQETQYF | TGCGCCAGCAGCCCCCATGCGGGGGGCCAAGAGACCCAGTACTTC | TRBV4-3 | 15 | TRBJ2-5 | TRBD2 | -
CASSRRTRQVNTEAFF | TGTGCCAGCAGCCGGCGTACCCGACAGGTGAACACTGAAGCTTTCTTT | TRBV7-9 | 16 | TRBJ1-1 | - | once
CASSPHTDTQYF | TGTGCCAGCAGTCCCCACACAGATACGCAGTATTTT | TRBV9 | 12 | TRBJ2-3 | - | -
CASSHSGTSQETQYF | TGTGCCAGCAGCCATAGCGGGACCTCCCAAGAGACCCAGTACTTC | TRBV11-2 | 15 | TRBJ2-5 | TRBD2 | -
CASSEWGLQRELEELFF | TGTGCCAGCAGTGAATGGGGACTCCAACGCGAGTTGGAGGAGCTGTTTTTT | TRBV2 | 17 | TRBJ2-2 | - | -
CASRGTGECGYTF | TGTGCCAGTAGGGGGACAGGGGAGTGTGGCTACACCTTC | TRBV6-5 | 13 | TRBJ1-2 | TRBD1 | -